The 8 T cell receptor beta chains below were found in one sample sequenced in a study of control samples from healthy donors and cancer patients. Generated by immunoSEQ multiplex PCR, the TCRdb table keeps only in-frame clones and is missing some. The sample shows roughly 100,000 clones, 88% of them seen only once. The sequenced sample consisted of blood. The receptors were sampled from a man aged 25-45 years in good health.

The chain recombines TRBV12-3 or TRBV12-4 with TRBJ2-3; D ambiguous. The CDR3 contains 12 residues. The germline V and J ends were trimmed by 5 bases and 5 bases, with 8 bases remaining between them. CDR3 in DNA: TGTGCCAGCAGTAGGTGGGGAGATACGCAGTATTTT. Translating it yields CASSRWGDTQYF.

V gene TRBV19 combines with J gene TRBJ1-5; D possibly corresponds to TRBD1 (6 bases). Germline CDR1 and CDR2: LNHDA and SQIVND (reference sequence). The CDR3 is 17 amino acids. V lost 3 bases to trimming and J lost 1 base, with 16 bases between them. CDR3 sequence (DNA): TGTGCCAGTAGTATGGGGTCTGGGGGCGCGAGCAATCAGCCCCAGCATTTT. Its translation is CASSMGSGGASNQPQHF.

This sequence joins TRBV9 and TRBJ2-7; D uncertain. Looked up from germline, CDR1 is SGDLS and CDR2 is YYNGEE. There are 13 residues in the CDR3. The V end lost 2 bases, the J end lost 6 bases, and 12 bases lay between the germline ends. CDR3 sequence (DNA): TGTGCCAGCAGCGTGCAGCCATTCGGCGAGCAGTACTTC. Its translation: CASSVQPFGEQYF. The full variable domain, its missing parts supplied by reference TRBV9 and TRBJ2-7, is DSGVTQTPKHLITATGQRVTLRCSPRSGDLSVYWYQQSLDQGLQFLIQYYNGEERAKGNILERFSAQQFPDLHSELNLSSLELGDSALYFCASSVQPFGEQYFGPGTRLTVT.

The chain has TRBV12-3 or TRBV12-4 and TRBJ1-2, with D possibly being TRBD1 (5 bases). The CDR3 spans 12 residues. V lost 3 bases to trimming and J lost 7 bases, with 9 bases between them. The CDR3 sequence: CASSFGAGGYTF. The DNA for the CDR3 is TGTGCCAGCAGTTTTGGGGCTGGTGGCTACACCTTC.

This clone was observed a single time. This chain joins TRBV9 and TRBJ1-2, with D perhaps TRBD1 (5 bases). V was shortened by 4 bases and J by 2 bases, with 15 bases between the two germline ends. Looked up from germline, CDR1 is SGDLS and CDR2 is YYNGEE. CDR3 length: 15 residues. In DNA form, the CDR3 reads TGTGCCAGCAGCTCACAGGTCAACCTCAACTATGGCTACACCTTC. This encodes CASSSQVNLNYGYTF.

The chain's CDR3 is CSVDRGIPDTQYF. The CDR3, as DNA: TGCAGCGTGGACAGGGGTATCCCCGATACGCAGTATTTT. The chain is built from TRBV29-1 and TRBJ2-3, with 9 bases matching TRBD1. The CDR3 consists of 13 residues. Losses at the gene ends were 6 bases for V and 6 bases for J; bases not matched to a gene: 7. Germline loops: CDR1 SQVTM, CDR2 ANQGSEA.

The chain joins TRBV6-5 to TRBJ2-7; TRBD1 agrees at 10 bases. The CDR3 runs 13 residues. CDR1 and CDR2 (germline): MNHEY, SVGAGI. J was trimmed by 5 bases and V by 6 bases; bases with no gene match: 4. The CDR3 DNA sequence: TGTGCCAGCAGCCCGGGACAGGGGAACGAGCAGTACTTC. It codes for CASSPGQGNEQYF.

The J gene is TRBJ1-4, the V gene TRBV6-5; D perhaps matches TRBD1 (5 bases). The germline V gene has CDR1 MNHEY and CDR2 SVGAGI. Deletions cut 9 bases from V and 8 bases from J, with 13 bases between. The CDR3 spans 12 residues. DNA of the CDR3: TGTGCCAGTTCTCGGGACGGCGAAAAACTGTTTTTT. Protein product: CASSRDGEKLFF.